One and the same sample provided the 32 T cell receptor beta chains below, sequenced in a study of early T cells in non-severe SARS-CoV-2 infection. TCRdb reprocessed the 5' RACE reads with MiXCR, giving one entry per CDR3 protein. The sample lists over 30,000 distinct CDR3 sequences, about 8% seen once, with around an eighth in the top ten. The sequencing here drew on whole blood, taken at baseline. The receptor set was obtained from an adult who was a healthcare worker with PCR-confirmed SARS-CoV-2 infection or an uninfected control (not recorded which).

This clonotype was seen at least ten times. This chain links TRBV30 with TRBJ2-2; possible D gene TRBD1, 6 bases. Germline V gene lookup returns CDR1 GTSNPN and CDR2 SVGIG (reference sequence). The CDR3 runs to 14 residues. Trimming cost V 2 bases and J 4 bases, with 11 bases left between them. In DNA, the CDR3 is TGTGCCTGGAGTTGGGGACAACCCACCGGGGAGCTGTTTTTT. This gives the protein CAWSWGQPTGELFF.

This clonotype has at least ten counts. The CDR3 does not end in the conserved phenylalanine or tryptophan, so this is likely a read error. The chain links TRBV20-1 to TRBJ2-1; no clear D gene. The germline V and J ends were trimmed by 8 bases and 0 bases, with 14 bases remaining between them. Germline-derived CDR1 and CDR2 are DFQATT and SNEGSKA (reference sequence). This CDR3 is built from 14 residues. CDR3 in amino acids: CSMGGASSYNEQFL. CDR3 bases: TGCAGTATGGGCGGTGCAAGCTCCTACAATGAGCAGTTCTTG.

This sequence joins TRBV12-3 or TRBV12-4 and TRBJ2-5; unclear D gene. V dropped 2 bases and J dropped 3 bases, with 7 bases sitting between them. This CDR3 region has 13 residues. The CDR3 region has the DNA TGTGCCAGCAGTTTAAGCGTGGAAGAGACCCAGTACTTC. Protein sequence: CASSLSVEETQYF.

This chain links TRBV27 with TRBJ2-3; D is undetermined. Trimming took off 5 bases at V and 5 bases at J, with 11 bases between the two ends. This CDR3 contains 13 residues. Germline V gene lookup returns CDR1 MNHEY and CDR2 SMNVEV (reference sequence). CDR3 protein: CASSMQWVDTQYF. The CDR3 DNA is TGTGCCAGCAGTATGCAGTGGGTAGATACGCAGTATTTT.

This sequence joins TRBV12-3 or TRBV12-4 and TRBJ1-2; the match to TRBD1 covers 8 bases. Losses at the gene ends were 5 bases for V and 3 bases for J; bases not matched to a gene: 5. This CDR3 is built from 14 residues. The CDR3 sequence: CASSIDRGYYGYTF. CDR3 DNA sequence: TGTGCCAGCAGTATAGACAGGGGATACTATGGCTACACCTTC.

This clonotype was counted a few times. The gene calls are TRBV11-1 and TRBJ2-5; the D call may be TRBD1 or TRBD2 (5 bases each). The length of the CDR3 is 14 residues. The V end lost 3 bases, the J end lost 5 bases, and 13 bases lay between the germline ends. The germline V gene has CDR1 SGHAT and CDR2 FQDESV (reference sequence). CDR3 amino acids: CASSFSGGLETQYF. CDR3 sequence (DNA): TGTGCCAGCAGCTTTAGTGGGGGTTTGGAGACCCAGTACTTC.

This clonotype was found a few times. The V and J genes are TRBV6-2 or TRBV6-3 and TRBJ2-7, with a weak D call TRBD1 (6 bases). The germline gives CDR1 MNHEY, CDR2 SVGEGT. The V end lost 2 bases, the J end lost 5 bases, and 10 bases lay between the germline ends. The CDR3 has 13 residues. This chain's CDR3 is CASSYTDSHEQYF. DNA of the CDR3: TGTGCCAGCAGTTACACGGACAGTCACGAGCAGTACTTC.

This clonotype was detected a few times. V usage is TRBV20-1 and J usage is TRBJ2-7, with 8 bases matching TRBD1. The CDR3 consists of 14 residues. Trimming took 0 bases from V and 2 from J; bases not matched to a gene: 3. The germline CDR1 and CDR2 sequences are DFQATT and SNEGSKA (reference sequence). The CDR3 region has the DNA TGCAGTGCTAGAGATCGGGACAGGACCTACGAGCAGTACTTC. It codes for CSARDRDRTYEQYF.

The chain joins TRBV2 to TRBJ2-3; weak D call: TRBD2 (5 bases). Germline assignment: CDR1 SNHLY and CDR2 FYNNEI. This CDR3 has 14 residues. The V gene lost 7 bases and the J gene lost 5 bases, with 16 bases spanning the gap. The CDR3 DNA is TGTGCCAGCACCCCGGGATCTCGGGTAGATACGCAGTATTTT. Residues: CASTPGSRVDTQYF.

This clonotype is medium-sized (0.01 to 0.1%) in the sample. The CDR3 reads CAWSEGAGARMGYEQYF. The DNA for the CDR3 is TGTGCCTGGAGTGAGGGAGCCGGGGCACGGATGGGGTACGAGCAGTACTTC. The J gene is TRBJ2-7, the V gene TRBV30; either TRBD1 or TRBD2 may supply D (5 bases each). Germline V gene lookup returns CDR1 GTSNPN and CDR2 SVGIG (reference sequence). The CDR3 is 17 residues long. V lost 1 base to trimming and J lost 4 bases, with 23 bases between them.

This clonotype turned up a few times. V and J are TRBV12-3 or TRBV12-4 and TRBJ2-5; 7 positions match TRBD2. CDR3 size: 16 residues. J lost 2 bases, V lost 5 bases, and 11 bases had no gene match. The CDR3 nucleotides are TGTGCCAGCAGTCCCCCGGGAACGCGGGGGCAAGAGACCCAGTACTTC. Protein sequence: CASSPPGTRGQETQYF.

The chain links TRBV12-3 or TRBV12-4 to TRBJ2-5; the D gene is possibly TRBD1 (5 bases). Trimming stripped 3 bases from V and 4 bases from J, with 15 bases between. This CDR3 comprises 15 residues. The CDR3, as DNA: TGTGCCAGCAGTTTCCCCAACCAGGGCCGAGAGACCCAGTACTTC. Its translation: CASSFPNQGRETQYF.

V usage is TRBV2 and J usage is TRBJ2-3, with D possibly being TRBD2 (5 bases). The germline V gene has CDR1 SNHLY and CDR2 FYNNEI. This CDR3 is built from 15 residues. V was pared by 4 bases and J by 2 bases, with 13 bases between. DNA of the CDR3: TGTGCCAGCAGTGCTCTTAACGGGGACACAGATACGCAGTATTTT. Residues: CASSALNGDTDTQYF.

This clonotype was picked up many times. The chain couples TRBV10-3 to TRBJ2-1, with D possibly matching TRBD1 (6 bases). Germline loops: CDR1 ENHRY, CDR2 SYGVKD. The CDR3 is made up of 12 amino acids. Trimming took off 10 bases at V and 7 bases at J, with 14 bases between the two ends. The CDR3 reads CATTGNENEQFF. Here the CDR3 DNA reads TGTGCCACCACAGGGAATGAAAATGAGCAGTTCTTC.

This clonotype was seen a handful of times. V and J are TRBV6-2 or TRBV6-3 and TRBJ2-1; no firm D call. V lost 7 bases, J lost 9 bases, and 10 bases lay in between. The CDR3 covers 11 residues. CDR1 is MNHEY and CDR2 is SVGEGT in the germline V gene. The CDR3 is CASKQEGEQFF. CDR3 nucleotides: TGTGCCAGCAAACAAGAAGGTGAGCAGTTCTTC.

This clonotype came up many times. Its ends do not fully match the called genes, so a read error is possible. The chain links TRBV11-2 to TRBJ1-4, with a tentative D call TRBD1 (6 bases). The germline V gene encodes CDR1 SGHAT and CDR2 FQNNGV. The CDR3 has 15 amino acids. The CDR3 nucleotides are TGTGCCAGCAGCCAGGGGACGGCAACAAATGAAAAACTGTTTTTT. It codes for CASSQGTATNEKLFF.

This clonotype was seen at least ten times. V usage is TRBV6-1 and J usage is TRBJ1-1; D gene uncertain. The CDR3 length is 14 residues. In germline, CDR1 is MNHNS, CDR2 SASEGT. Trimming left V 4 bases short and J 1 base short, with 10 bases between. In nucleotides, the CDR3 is TGTGCCAGCAGTGTCATGGCCCCGAACACTGAAGCTTTCTTT. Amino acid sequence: CASSVMAPNTEAFF.

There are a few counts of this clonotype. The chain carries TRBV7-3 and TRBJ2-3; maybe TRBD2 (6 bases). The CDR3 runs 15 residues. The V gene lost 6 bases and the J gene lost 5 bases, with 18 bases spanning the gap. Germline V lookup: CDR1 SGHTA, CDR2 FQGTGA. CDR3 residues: CASSPTGAGGDTQYF. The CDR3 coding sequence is TGTGCCAGCAGTCCAACGGGAGCCGGGGGAGATACGCAGTATTTT. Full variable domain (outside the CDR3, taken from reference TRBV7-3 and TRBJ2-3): GAGVSQTPSNKVTEKGKYVELRCDPISGHTALYWYRQSLGQGPEFLIYFQGTGAADDSGLPNDRFFAVRPEGSVSTLKIQRTERGDSAVYLCASSPTGAGGDTQYFGPGTRLTVL.

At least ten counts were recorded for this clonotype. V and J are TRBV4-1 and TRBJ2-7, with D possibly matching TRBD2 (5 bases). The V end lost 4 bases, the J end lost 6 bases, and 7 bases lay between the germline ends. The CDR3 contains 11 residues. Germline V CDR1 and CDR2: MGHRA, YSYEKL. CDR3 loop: CASSLEGEQYF. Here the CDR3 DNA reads TGCGCCAGCAGCCTAGAGGGCGAGCAGTACTTC.

The CDR3 region is CASSLTENEQFF. The CDR3 nucleotides are TGCGCCAGCAGCTTGACAGAAAATGAGCAGTTCTTC. The chain uses TRBV5-1 and TRBJ2-1; D remains ambiguous. Trimming removed 1 base at V and 7 bases at J, with 6 bases between. The V gene's germline CDR1 is SGHRS and CDR2 YFSETQ. CDR3 length equals 12 residues.

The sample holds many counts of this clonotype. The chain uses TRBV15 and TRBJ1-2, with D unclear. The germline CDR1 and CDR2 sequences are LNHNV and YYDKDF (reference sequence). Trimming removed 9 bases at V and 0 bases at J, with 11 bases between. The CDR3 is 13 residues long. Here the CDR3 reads CATQEGSNYGYTF. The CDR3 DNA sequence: TGTGCCACTCAAGAAGGCTCTAACTATGGCTACACCTTC.

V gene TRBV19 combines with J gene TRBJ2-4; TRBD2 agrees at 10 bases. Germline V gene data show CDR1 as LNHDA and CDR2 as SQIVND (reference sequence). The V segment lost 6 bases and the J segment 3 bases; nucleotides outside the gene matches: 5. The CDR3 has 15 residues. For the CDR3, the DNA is TGTGCCAGTAGGAAACCTAGCGGGGGCAAAAACATTCAGTACTTC. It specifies CASRKPSGGKNIQYF. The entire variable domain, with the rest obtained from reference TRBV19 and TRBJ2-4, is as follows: DGGITQSPKYLFRKEGQNVTLSCEQNLNHDAMYWYRQDPGQGLRLIYYSQIVNDFQKGDIAEGYSVSREKKESFPLTVTSAQKNPTAFYLCASRKPSGGKNIQYFGAGTRLSVL.

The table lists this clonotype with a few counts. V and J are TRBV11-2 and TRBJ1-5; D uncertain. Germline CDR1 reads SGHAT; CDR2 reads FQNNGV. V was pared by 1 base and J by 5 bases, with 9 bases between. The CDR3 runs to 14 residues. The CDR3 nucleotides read TGTGCCAGCAGCTTAGGTGCGCCGGATCAGCCCCAGCATTTT. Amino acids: CASSLGAPDQPQHF.

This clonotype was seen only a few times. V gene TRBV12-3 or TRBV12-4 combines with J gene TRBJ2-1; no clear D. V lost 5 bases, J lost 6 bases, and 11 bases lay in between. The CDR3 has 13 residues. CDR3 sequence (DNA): TGTGCCAGCAGTCCGACTGGGGTCAATGAGCAGTTCTTC. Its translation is CASSPTGVNEQFF.

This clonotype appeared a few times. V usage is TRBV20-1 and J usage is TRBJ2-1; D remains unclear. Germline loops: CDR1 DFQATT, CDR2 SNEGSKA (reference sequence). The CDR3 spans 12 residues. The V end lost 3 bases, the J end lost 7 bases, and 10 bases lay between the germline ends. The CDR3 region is CSASQSENEQFF. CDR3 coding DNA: TGCAGTGCTAGCCAGAGCGAAAATGAGCAGTTCTTC.

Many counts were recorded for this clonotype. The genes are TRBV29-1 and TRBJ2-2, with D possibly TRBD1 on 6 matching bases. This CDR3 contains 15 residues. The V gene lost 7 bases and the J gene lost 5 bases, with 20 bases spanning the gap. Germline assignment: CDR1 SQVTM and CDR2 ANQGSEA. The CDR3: CSAVAVTGGTGELFF. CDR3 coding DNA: TGCAGCGCCGTTGCGGTGACAGGTGGGACCGGGGAGCTGTTTTTT.

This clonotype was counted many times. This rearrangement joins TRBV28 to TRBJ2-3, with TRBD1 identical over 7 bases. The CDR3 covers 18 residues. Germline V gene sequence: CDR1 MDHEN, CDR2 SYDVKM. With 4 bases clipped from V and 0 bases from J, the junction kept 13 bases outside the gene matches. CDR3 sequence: CASSSDRATLHSTDTQYF. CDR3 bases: TGTGCCAGCAGTTCCGACAGGGCGACCCTCCATAGCACAGATACGCAGTATTTT. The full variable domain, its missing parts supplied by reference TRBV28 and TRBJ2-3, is DVKVTQSSRYLVKRTGEKVFLECVQDMDHENMFWYRQDPGLGLRLIYFSYDVKMKEKGDIPEGYSVSREKKERFSLILESASTNQTSMYLCASSSDRATLHSTDTQYFGPGTRLTVL.

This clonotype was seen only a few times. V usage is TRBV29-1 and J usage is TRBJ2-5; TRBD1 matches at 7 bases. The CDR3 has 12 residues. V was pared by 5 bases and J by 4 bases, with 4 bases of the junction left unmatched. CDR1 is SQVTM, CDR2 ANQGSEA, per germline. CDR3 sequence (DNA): TGCAGCGTTATTGGGACAGTAGAGACCCAGTACTTC. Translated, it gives CSVIGTVETQYF.

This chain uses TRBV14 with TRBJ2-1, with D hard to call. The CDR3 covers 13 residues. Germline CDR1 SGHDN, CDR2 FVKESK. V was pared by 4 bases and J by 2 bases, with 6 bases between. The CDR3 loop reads CASSLRAYNEQFF. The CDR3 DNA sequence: TGTGCCAGCAGCCTCCGGGCCTACAATGAGCAGTTCTTC. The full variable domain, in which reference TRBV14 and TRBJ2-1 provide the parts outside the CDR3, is EAGVTQFPSHSVIEKGQTVTLRCDPISGHDNLYWYRRVMGKEIKFLLHFVKESKQDESGMPNNRFLAERTGGTYSTLKVQPAELEDSGVYFCASSLRAYNEQFFGPGTRLTVL.

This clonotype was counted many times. In DNA form, the CDR3 reads TGTGCCAGCAGTTACTCTTTTTCCCGAGAAGAGACCCAGTACTTC. As protein: CASSYSFSREETQYF. The chain couples TRBV6-6 to TRBJ2-5, with unresolved D. This CDR3 comprises 15 residues. CDR1 is MNHNY and CDR2 is SVGAGI in the germline V gene (reference sequence). The ends were cut back, 0 bases at V and 3 bases at J, with 11 bases in the middle.

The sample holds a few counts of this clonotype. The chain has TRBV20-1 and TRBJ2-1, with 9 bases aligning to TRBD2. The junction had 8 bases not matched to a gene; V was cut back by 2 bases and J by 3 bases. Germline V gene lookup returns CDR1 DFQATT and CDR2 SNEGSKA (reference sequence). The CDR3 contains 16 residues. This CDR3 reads CSARPFAAGGYNEQFF. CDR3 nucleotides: TGCAGTGCTAGACCCTTCGCAGCGGGGGGCTACAATGAGCAGTTCTTC.

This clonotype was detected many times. The CDR3 region has the DNA TGTGCCAGCAGCTTAGGACTAGCGGGACCAAGAGAGACCCAGTACTTC. Residues: CASSLGLAGPRETQYF. V and J are TRBV11-2 and TRBJ2-5; 11 bases agree with TRBD2. The CDR3 contains 16 residues. Germline V gene data show CDR1 as SGHAT and CDR2 as FQNNGV. Unmatched junction bases numbered 5, after V lost 1 base and J lost 4 bases. Based on the CDR3 plus reference TRBV11-2 and TRBJ2-5, the full variable domain is EAGVAQSPRYKIIEKRQSVAFWCNPISGHATLYWYQQILGQGPKLLIQFQNNGVVDDSQLPKDRFSAERLKGVDSTLKIQPAKLEDSAVYLCASSLGLAGPRETQYFGPGTRLLVL.